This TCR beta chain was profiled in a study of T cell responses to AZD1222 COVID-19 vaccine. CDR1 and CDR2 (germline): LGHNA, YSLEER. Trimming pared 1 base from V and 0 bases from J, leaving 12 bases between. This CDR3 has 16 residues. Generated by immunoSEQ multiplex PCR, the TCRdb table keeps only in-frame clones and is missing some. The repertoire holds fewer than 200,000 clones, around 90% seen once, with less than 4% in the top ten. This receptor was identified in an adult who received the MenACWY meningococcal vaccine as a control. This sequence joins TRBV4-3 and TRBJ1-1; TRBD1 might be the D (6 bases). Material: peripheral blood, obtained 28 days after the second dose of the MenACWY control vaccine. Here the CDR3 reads CASSQGTGTMNTEAFF. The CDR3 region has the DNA TGCGCCAGCAGCCAAGGTACAGGGACTATGAACACTGAAGCTTTCTTT.